This T cell receptor beta chain originates from a study of CXCR3-negative and CXCR3-positive naive CD8 T cells. Broader study findings: TRBV-TRBJ usage was similar across naive CXCR3 subsets but distinct in memory cells. TRB CDR3 properties served as the basis for inferring TCR strength, and surface CD5 was comparable between naive subsets. Comparably high diversity marked both naive subsets, whereas memory CD8+ cells had much lower diversity. CXCR3-positive naive cells had TRB CDR3s that were more hydrophobic than CXCR3-negative naive cells had.

cDNA libraries for TRB were generated by 5' RACE incorporating UMI labels. TCRdb reprocessed the 5' RACE reads and stores each CDR3 protein as one record, lacking DNA. The table lists 150,000 or so distinct CDR3 sequences. The CDR3 length is 14 residues. CDR1 is SEHNR, CDR2 FQNEAQ, per germline (reference sequence). Points on this clonotype: Its matching antigen is unknown.

Naive CD8+ T cells displayed a CD45RO-CCR7+CD27+CD95- phenotype. The chain recombines TRBV7-9 with TRBJ2-5; absent DNA, TCRdb's TRBD1 call cannot be checked. Input material: naive CXCR3+ CD8+ T cells from blood. This sample's subset: CD45RO-CCR7+CD27+CD95- naive CD8+ T cells expressing CXCR3 (TNR3+). The receptor was isolated from a human donor in good health. Some clones in this sample may be carry-over from other donors' samples. The CDR3 here is CASSFRQDQETQYF. The full variable domain, its missing parts supplied by reference TRBV7-9 and TRBJ2-5, is DTGVSQNPRHKITKRGQNVTFRCDPISEHNRLYWYRQTLGQGPEFLTYFQNEAQLEKSRLLSDRFSAERPKGSFSTLEIQRTEQGDSAMYLCASSFRQDQETQYFGPGTRLLVL.